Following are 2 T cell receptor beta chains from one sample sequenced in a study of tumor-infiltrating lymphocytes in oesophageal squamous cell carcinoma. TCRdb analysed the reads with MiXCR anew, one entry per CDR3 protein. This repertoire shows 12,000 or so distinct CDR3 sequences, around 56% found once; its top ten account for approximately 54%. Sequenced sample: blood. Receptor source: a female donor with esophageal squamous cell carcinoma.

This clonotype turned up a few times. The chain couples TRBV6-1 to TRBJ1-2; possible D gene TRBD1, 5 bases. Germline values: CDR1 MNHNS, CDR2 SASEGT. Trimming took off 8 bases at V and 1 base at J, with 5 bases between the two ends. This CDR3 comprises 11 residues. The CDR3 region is CASGGNYGYTF. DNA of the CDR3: TGTGCCAGCGGGGGTAACTATGGCTACACCTTC.

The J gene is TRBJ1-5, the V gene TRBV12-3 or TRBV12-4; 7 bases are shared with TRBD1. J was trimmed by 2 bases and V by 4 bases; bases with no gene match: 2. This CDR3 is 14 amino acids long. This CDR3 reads CASSYTGGNQPQHF. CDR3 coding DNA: TGTGCCAGCAGTTATACAGGGGGCAATCAGCCCCAGCATTTT.